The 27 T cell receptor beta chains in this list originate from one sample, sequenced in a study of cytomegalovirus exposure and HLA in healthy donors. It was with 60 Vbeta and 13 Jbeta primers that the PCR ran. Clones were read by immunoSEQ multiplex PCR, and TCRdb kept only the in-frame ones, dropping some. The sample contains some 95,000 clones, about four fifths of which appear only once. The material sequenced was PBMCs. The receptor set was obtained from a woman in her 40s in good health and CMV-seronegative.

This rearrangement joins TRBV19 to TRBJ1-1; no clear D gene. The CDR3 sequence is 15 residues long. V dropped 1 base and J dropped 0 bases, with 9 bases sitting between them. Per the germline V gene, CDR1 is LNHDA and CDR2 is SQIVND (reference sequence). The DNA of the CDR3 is TGTGCCAGTAGTATAGGGGGAGACATGAACACTGAAGCTTTCTTT. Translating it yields CASSIGGDMNTEAFF.

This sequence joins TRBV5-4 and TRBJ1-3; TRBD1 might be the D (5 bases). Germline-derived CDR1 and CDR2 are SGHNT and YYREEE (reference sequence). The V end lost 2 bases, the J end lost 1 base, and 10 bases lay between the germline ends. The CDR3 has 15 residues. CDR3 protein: CASSLAGTSGNTIYF. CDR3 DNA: TGTGCCAGCAGCTTAGCGGGGACTTCTGGAAACACCATATATTTT.

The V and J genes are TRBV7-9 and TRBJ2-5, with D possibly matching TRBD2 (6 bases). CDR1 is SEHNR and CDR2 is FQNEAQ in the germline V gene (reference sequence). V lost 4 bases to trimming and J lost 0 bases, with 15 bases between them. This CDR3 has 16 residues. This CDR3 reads CASSWDLRGYQETQYF. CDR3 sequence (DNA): TGTGCCAGCAGCTGGGACCTCCGGGGGTACCAAGAGACCCAGTACTTC. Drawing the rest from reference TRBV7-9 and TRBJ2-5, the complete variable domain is DTGVSQNPRHKITKRGQNVTFRCDPISEHNRLYWYRQTLGQGPEFLTYFQNEAQLEKSRLLSDRFSAERPKGSFSTLEIQRTEQGDSAMYLCASSWDLRGYQETQYFGPGTRLLVL.

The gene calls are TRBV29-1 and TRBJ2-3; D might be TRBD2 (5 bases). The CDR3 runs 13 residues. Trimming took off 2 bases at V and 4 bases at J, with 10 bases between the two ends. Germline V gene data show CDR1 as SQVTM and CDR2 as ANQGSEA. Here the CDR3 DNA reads TGCAGCGTTGAAACGTTAGCGTCAGATACGCAGTATTTT. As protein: CSVETLASDTQYF.

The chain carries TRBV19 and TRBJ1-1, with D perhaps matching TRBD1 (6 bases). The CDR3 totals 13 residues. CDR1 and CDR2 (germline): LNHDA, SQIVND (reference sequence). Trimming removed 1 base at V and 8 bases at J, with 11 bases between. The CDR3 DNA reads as TGTGCCAGTAGTATAGTAGGAGGACAGGAAGCTTTCTTT. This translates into CASSIVGGQEAFF. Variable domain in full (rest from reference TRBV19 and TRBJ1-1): DGGITQSPKYLFRKEGQNVTLSCEQNLNHDAMYWYRQDPGQGLRLIYYSQIVNDFQKGDIAEGYSVSREKKESFPLTVTSAQKNPTAFYLCASSIVGGQEAFFGQGTRLTVV.

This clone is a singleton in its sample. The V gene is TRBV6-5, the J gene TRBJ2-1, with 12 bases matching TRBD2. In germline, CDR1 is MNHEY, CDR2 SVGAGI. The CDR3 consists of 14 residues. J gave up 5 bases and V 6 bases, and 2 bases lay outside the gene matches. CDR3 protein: CASSGLAGNNEQFF. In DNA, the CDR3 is TGTGCCAGCAGCGGACTAGCGGGGAACAATGAGCAGTTCTTC.

CDR3 nucleotides: TGTGCCAGCTCACTAGCGGGGGTGAATGAGCAGTTCTTC. It yields the protein CASSLAGVNEQFF. The chain is built from TRBV2 and TRBJ2-1; 11 bases fit TRBD2. The CDR3 spans 13 residues. The germline V gene encodes CDR1 SNHLY and CDR2 FYNNEI. Trimming took 8 bases from V and 7 from J; bases not matched to a gene: 4.

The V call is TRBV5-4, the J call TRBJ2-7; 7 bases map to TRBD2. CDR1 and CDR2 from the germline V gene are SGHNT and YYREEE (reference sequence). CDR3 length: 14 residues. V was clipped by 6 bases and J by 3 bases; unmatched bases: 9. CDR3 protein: CASTVKGEGYEQYF. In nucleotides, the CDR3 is TGTGCCAGCACCGTAAAAGGGGAGGGCTACGAGCAGTACTTC.

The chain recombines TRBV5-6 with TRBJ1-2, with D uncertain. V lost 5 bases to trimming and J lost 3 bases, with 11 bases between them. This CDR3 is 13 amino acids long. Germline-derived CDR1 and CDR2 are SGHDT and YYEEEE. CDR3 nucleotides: TGTGCCAGCAGATCATACGGGGACTATGGCTACACCTTC. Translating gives CASRSYGDYGYTF. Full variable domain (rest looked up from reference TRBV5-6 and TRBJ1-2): DAGVTQSPTHLIKTRGQQVTLRCSPKSGHDTVSWYQQALGQGPQFIFQYYEEEERQRGNFPDRFSGHQFPNYSSELNVNALLLGDSALYLCASRSYGDYGYTFGSGTRLTVV.

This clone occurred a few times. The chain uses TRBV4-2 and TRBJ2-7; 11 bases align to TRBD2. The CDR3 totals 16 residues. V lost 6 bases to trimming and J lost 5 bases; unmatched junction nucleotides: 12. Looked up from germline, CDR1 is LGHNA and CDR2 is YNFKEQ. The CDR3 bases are TGTGCCAGCAGTCCCCGTCCGGGACTAGCGGTGGACGAGCAGTACTTC. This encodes CASSPRPGLAVDEQYF.

The chain's CDR3 is CASRSPSPGSNYGYTF. CDR3 nucleotides: TGTGCCAGCAGAAGCCCCTCCCCGGGGTCTAACTATGGCTACACCTTC. The chain is built from TRBV21-1 and TRBJ1-2. TRBV21-1 is marked as a pseudogene. The CDR3 is 16 residues long.

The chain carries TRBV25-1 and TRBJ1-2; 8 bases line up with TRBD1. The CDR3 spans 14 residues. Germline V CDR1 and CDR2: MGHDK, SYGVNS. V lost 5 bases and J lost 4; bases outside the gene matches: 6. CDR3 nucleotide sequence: TGTGCCAGCAGTACTGGACAGGGACTCTATGGCTACACCTTC. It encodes CASSTGQGLYGYTF.

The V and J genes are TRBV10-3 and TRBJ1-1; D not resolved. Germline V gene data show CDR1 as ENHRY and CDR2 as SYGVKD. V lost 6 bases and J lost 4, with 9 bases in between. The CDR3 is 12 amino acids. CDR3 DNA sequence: TGTGCCATCAGGGCCGGGAGCACTGAAGCTTTCTTT. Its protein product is CAIRAGSTEAFF.

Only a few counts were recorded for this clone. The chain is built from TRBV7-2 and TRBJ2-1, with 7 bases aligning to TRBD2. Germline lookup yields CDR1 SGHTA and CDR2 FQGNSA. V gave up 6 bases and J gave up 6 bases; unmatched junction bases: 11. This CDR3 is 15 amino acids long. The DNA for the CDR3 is TGTGCCAGCAGGGTCTCGGGGGGATCGGGCAATGAGCAGTTCTTC. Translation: CASRVSGGSGNEQFF.

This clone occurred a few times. Here the CDR3 DNA reads TGTGCCTGGAAGGGTGAGCGGGAAATGTACCAAGAGACCCAGTACTTC. This codes for CAWKGEREMYQETQYF. This chain links TRBV30 with TRBJ2-5; 7 bases fit TRBD2. Germline CDR1 GTSNPN, CDR2 SVGIG (reference sequence). The CDR3 is 16 residues long. Losses at the gene ends were 4 bases for V and 0 bases for J; bases not matched to a gene: 11.

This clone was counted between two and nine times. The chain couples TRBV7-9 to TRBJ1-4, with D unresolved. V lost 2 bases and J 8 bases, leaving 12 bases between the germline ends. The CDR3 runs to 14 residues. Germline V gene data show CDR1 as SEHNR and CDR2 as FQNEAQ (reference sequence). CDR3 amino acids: CASSLSLMGEKLFF. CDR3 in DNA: TGTGCCAGCAGCTTATCCCTAATGGGCGAAAAACTGTTTTTT. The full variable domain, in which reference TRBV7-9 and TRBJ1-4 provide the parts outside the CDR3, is DTGVSQNPRHKITKRGQNVTFRCDPISEHNRLYWYRQTLGQGPEFLTYFQNEAQLEKSRLLSDRFSAERPKGSFSTLEIQRTEQGDSAMYLCASSLSLMGEKLFFGSGTQLSVL.

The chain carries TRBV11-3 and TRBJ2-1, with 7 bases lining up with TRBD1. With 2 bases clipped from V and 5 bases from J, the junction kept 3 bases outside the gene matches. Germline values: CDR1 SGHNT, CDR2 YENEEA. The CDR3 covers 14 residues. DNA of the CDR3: TGTGCCAGCAGCTTACGGACAGGAGACAATGAGCAGTTCTTC. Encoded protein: CASSLRTGDNEQFF.

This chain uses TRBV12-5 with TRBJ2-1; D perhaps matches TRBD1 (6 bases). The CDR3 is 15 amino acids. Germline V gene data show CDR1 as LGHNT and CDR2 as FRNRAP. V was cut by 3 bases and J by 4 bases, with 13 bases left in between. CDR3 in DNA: TGTGCTAGTGGTTTAACAGGGACACAATACAATGAGCAGTTCTTC. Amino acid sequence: CASGLTGTQYNEQFF.

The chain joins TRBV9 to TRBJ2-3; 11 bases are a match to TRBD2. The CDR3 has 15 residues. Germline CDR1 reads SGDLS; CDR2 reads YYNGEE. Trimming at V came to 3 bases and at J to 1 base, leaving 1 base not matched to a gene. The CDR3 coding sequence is TGTGCCAGCAGCGCGACTAGCGGGGGCACAGATACGCAGTATTTT. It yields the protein CASSATSGGTDTQYF.

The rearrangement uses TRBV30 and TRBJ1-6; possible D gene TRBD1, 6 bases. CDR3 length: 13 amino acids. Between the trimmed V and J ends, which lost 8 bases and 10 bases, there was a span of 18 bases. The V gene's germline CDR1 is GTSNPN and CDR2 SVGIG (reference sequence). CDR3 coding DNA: TGTGCCGGGAAGGCGGGGGGCGGGTCACCCCTCCACTTT. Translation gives CAGKAGGGSPLHF.

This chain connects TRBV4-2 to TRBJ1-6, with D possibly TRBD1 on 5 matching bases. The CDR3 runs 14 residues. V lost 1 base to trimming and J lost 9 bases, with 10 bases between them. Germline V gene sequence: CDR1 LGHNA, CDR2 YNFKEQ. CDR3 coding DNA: TGTGCCAGCAGCCAAGGGGGCAGGACTTCACCCCTCCACTTT. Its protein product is CASSQGGRTSPLHF.

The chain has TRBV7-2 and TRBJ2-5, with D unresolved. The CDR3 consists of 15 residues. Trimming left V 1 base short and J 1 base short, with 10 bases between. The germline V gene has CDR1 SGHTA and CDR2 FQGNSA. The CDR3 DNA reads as TGTGCCAGCAGCTTAGTCGGTGTTCCCCAAGAGACCCAGTACTTC. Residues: CASSLVGVPQETQYF.

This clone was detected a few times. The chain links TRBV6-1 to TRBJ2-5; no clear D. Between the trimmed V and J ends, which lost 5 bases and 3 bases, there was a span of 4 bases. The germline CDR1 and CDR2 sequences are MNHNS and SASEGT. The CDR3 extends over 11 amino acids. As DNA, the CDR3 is TGTGCCAGCAGTAGAGAAGAGACCCAGTACTTC. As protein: CASSREETQYF.

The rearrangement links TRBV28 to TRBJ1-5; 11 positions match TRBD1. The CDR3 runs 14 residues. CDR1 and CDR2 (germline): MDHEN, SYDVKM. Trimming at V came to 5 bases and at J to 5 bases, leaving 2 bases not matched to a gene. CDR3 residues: CASSMGQGDQPQHF. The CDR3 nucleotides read TGTGCCAGCAGTATGGGACAGGGGGATCAGCCCCAGCATTTT.

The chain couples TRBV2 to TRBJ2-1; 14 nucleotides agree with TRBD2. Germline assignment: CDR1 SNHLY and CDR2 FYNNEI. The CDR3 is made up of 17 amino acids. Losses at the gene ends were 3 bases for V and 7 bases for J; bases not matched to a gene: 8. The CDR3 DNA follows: TGTGCCAGCAGTGATGCCGGGACTAGCGGGGGTGGGAATGAGCAGTTCTTC. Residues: CASSDAGTSGGGNEQFF.

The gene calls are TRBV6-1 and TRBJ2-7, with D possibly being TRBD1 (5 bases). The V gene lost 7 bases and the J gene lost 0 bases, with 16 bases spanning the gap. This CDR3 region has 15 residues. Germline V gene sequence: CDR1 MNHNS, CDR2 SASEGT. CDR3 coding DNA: TGTGCCAGCAACTCATTCGGACATAGCTCCTACGAGCAGTACTTC. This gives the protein CASNSFGHSSYEQYF.

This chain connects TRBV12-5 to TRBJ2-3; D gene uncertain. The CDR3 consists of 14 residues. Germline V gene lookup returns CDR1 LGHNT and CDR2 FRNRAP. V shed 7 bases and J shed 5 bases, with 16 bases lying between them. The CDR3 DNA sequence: TGTGCTAGTGCAAAGATTCTAGGAAAAGATACGCAGTATTTT. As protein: CASAKILGKDTQYF. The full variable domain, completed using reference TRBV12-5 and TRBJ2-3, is DARVTQTPRHKVTEMGQEVTMRCQPILGHNTVFWYRQTMMQGLELLAYFRNRAPLDDSGMPKDRFSAEMPDATLATLKIQPSEPRDSAVYFCASAKILGKDTQYFGPGTRLTVL.